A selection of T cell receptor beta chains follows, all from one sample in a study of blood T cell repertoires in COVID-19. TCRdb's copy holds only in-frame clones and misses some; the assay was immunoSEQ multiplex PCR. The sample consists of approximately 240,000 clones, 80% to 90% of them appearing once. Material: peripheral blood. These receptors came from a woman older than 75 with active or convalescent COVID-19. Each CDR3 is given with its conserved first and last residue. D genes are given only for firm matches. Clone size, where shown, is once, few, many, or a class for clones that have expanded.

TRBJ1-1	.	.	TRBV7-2	TGTGCCAGCAGCTTAGACGGGAAGAACACTGAAGCTTTCTTT	CASSLDGKNTEAFF
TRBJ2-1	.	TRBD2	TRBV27	TGTGTCACTAGCGACTACAATGAGCAGTTCTTC	CVTSDYNEQFF
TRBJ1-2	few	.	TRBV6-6	TGTGCCAGCAGTTACGAGGCGGGGTATGGCTACACCTTC	CASSYEAGYGYTF
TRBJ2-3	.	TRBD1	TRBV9	TGTGCCAGCAGCTATATTTCAGGGGGTGGGACAGATACGCAGTATTTT	CASSYISGGGTDTQYF
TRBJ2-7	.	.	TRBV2	TGTGCCAGCACCAGATTCCTTCGGGCAGGGGTGGAATACGAGCAGTACTTC	CASTRFLRAGVEYEQYF
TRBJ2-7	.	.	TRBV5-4	TGTGCCAGCAGCTTGGTGCTAGCGAGTCCATCCTACGAGCAGTACTTC	CASSLVLASPSYEQYF
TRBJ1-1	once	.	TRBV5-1	TGCGCCAGCAGCCCGGGACTTATAGGGGTGAAAGCTTTCTTT	CASSPGLIGVKAFF
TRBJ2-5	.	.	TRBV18	TGTGCCAGCTCGCCCGGTGCAGGGAGGATAACGCAAGAGACCCAGTACTTC	CASSPGAGRITQETQYF
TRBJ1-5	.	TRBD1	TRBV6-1	TGTGCCAGCAGTGGTCGAGGACAGGGGGCTGTTAGCAATCAGCCCCAGCATTTT	CASSGRGQGAVSNQPQHF
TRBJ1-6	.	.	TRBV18	TGTGCCAGCTCACCCTTTAGCAGGGATACTTCACCCCTCCACTTT	CASSPFSRDTSPLHF
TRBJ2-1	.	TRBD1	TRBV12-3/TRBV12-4	TGTGCCAGCAGTGACACAGGGGTTGGCGAGCAGTTCTTC	CASSDTGVGEQFF
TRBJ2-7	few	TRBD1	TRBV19	TGTGCCAGTAGCAATCGGGACAGAGCCTACGAGCAGTACTTC	CASSNRDRAYEQYF
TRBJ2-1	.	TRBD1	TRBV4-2	TGTGCCAGCAGCCACACGGGACAGGGTATATTGAATGAGCAGTTCTTC	CASSHTGQGILNEQFF
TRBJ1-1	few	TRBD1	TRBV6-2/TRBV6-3	TGTGCCAGCAGACCTTCCAACAGGGGAACGAACACTGAAGCTTTCTTT	CASRPSNRGTNTEAFF
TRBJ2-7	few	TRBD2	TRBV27	TGTGCCAGCAGTAGAGGACTAGCGGGATTTCTCGAGCAGTACTTC	CASSRGLAGFLEQYF
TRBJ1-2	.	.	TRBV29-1	TGCAGCGTTCTAGGTTCGGGATTTAACTATGGCTACACCTTC	CSVLGSGFNYGYTF
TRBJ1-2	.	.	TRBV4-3	TGCGCCAGCAGCCTCGCGACAGCGAACTATGGCTACACCTTC	CASSLATANYGYTF
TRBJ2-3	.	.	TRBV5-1	TGCGCCAGCAGCCCTACAGCAAGCACAGATACGCAGTATTTT	CASSPTASTDTQYF
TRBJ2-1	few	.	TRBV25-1	TGTGCCAGCAGTGAGTTAAGGGCGGACACGTACAATGAGCAGTTCTTC	CASSELRADTYNEQFF
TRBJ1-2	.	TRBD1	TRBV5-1	TGCGCCAGCAGCTCTAAGAAAGGGACAGGGGGCGACTATGGCTACACCTTC	CASSSKKGTGGDYGYTF
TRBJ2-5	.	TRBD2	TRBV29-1	TGCAGCGGAAATATAGCGGGTCAAGAGACCCAGTACTTC	CSGNIAGQETQYF
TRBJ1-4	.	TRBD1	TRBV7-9	TGTGCCATAGGACAGGGATATGAAAAACTGTTTTTT	CAIGQGYEKLFF